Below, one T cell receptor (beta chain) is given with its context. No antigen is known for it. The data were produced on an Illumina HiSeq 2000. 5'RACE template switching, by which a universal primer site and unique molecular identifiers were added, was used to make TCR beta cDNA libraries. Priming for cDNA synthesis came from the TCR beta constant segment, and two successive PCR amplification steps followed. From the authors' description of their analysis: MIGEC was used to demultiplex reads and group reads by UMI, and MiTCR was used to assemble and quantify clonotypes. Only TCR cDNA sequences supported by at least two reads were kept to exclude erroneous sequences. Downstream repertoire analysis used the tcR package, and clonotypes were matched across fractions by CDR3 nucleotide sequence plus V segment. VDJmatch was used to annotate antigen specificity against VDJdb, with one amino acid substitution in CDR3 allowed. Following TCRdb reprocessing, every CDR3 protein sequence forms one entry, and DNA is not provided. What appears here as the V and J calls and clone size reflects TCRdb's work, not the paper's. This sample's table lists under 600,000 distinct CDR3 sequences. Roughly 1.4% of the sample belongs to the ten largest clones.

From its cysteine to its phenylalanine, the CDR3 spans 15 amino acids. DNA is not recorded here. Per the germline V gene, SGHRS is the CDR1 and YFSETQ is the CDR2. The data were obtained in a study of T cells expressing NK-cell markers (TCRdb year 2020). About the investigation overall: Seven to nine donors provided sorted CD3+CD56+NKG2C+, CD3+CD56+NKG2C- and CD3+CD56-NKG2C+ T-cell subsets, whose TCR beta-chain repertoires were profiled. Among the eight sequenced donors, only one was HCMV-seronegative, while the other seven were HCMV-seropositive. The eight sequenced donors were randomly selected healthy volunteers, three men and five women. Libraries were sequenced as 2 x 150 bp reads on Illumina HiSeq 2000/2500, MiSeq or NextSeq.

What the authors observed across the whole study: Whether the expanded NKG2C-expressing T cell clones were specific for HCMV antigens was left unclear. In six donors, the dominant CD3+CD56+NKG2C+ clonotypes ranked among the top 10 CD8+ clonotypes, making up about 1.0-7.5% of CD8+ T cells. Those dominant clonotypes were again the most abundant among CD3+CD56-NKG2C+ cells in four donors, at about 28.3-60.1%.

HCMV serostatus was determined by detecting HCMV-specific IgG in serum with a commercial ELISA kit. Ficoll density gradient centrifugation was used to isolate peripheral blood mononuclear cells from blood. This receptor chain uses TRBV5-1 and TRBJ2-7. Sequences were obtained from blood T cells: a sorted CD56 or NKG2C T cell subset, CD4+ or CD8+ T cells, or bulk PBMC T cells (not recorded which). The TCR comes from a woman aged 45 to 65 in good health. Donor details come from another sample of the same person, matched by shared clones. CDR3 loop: CASSSLRGEVHEQYF.